The 18 T cell receptor beta chains below were found in one sample sequenced in a study of T cell responses to AZD1222 COVID-19 vaccine. Libraries were prepared by immunoSEQ multiplex PCR; TCRdb keeps only in-frame clonotypes and omits some of them. The table lists approximately 80,000 clones, nearly 90% of them singletons, with about 5.5% in the top ten. Source: peripheral blood, taken on day 0 of MenACWY control vaccination. The receptors were sampled from an adult in good health.

This clone was observed a handful of times. The chain uses TRBV7-2 and TRBJ2-2; D might be TRBD1 (6 bases). Germline loops: CDR1 SGHTA, CDR2 FQGNSA. The CDR3 is made up of 14 amino acids. V lost 4 bases to trimming and J lost 4 bases, with 10 bases between them. CDR3 DNA sequence: TGTGCCAGCAGCTCAGGGGAAGGCACCGGGGAGCTGTTTTTT. Amino acids: CASSSGEGTGELFF.

The rearrangement uses TRBV7-3 and TRBJ2-3; the D is unclear. Between the trimmed V and J ends, which lost 1 base and 6 bases, there was a span of 8 bases. Germline CDR1 is SGHTA and CDR2 is FQGTGA. The CDR3 totals 13 residues. The DNA of the CDR3 is TGTGCCAGCAGCTTAAACCCGAAGGATACGCAGTATTTT. As protein: CASSLNPKDTQYF.

This chain links TRBV9 with TRBJ2-5; TRBD1 might be the D (5 bases). Germline V gives CDR1 SGDLS, CDR2 YYNGEE. The CDR3 extends over 18 amino acids. V lost 3 bases and J lost 2, with 23 bases in between. The CDR3 sequence is CASSGGARAATLQETQYF. CDR3 nucleotides: TGTGCCAGCAGCGGTGGGGCTCGGGCAGCTACGTTACAAGAGACCCAGTACTTC.

The chain combines TRBV6-6 with TRBJ1-1; D is unresolved. In germline, CDR1 is MNHNY, CDR2 SVGAGI (reference sequence). CDR3 length: 12 amino acids. V gave up 10 bases and J gave up 1 base, with 10 bases separating them. The CDR3, as DNA: TGTGCCACATTTTTTTCGAACACTGAAGCTTTCTTT. As protein: CATFFSNTEAFF.

The chain links TRBV3-1 (or the pseudogene TRBV3-2) to TRBJ2-5, with 9 bases identical to TRBD1. Germline trimming cut 4 bases from V and 4 bases from J; bases unmatched to any gene: 7. This CDR3 has 15 residues. The germline CDR1 and CDR2 sequences are LGHDT and YNNKEL (reference sequence). CDR3 residues: CASSLGTGNGETQYF. CDR3 DNA sequence: TGTGCCAGCAGCCTAGGGACAGGGAACGGAGAGACCCAGTACTTC.

Written as DNA, the CDR3 is TGTGCCAGCTCACCGGGCTACACCGGGGAGCTGTTTTTT. It yields the protein CASSPGYTGELFF. The chain carries TRBV18 and TRBJ2-2, with unresolved D. V was shortened by 3 bases and J by 3 bases, with 5 bases between the two germline ends. CDR1 and CDR2 (germline): KGHSH, LQKENI. CDR3 length equals 13 residues. Combining the CDR3 with reference TRBV18 and TRBJ2-2 gives the whole variable domain NAGVMQNPRHLVRRRGQEARLRCSPMKGHSHVYWYRQLPEEGLKFMVYLQKENIIDESGMPKERFSAEFPKEGPSILRIQQVVRGDSAAYFCASSPGYTGELFFGEGSRLTVL.

This clone has a single count. This chain joins TRBV6-2 or TRBV6-3 and TRBJ1-5; 7 bases align to TRBD1. The V gene end was trimmed by 6 bases and the J gene end by 2 bases; junction bases not matched to a gene: 4. Germline assignment: CDR1 MNHEY and CDR2 SVGEGT. The CDR3 is 14 residues long. CDR3 DNA: TGTGCCAGCAGCTTCGGACAGGGCAATCAGCCCCAGCATTTT. Translated: CASSFGQGNQPQHF.

The chain links TRBV3-1 (or the pseudogene TRBV3-2) to TRBJ1-2; no firm D call. V was shortened by 0 bases and J by 0 bases, with 17 bases between the two germline ends. Germline CDR1 reads LGHDT; CDR2 reads YNNKEL (reference sequence). There are 18 residues in the CDR3. In DNA, the CDR3 is TGTGCCAGCAGCCAAGACTTGGTTGGAGGACTTTCTAACTATGGCTACACCTTC. This gives the protein CASSQDLVGGLSNYGYTF.

This chain connects TRBV6-5 to TRBJ1-3; no clear D. V lost 0 bases, J lost 1 base, and 7 bases lay in between. The length of the CDR3 is 15 residues. CDR1 MNHEY and CDR2 SVGAGI come from the germline V gene. The CDR3 spells CASSYSPSSGNTIYF. For the CDR3, the DNA is TGTGCCAGCAGTTACTCGCCATCATCTGGAAACACCATATATTTT.

V is TRBV6-1 and J is TRBJ2-3; 11 nucleotides align to TRBD2. J gave up 1 base and V 4 bases, and 4 bases lay outside the gene matches. The CDR3 sequence is 16 residues long. Germline V gene sequence: CDR1 MNHNS, CDR2 SASEGT. CDR3 region: CASSVGSGGGTDTQYF. In DNA, the CDR3 is TGTGCCAGCAGTGTCGGTAGCGGGGGGGGCACAGATACGCAGTATTTT.

This clone appeared once. This chain connects TRBV6-6 to TRBJ1-4, with D unclear. Looked up from germline, CDR1 is MNHNY and CDR2 is SVGAGI (reference sequence). This CDR3 contains 12 residues. Trimming took 2 bases from V and 12 from J, leaving 10 bases between them. Written as DNA, the CDR3 is TGTGCCAGCAGTTACAAGAGGGCTGAACTGTTTTTT. Translated, it gives CASSYKRAELFF.

The gene calls are TRBV6-5 and TRBJ1-1; TRBD1 agrees at 8 bases. The CDR3 runs to 15 residues. Looked up from germline, CDR1 is MNHEY and CDR2 is SVGAGI. Germline trimming cut 4 bases from V and 8 bases from J; bases unmatched to any gene: 12. CDR3 sequence reads: CASSSRTGSDPEAFF. The DNA for the CDR3 is TGTGCCAGCAGTTCTCGGACAGGGTCTGATCCAGAAGCTTTCTTT.

The V gene is TRBV9, the J gene TRBJ1-1; 7 bases agree with TRBD1. This CDR3 comprises 14 residues. The V and J ends lost 4 bases and 6 bases, in that order; junction bases with no gene match: 9. Germline CDR1 and CDR2: SGDLS and YYNGEE. The CDR3, as DNA: TGTGCCAGCAGCCCCCAACAGGGGCGAGCTGAAGCTTTCTTT. This encodes CASSPQQGRAEAFF.

This clone was seen more than once but under ten times. The chain has TRBV19 and TRBJ2-5, with D possibly being TRBD1 or TRBD2 (7 bases each). Germline CDR1 is LNHDA and CDR2 is SQIVND (reference sequence). Between the trimmed V and J ends, which lost 7 bases and 0 bases, there was a span of 21 bases. This CDR3 comprises 17 residues. CDR3 loop: CASTKGRDSSNQETQYF. As DNA, the CDR3 is TGTGCCAGTACCAAAGGGAGGGACAGTAGCAACCAAGAGACCCAGTACTTC.

This rearrangement joins TRBV5-1 to TRBJ1-1, with unresolved D. CDR3 length equals 13 residues. In germline, CDR1 is SGHRS, CDR2 YFSETQ. The V end was cut by 4 bases, the J end by 11 bases, with 18 bases between. The CDR3 loop is CASSEGIYRVAFF. DNA for the CDR3: TGCGCCAGCAGCGAGGGCATTTATCGCGTCGCTTTCTTT.

The CDR3, as DNA: TGTGCCAGTAGAAACGACAGGGGTAGCAATCAGCCCCAGCATTTT. Translated, it gives CASRNDRGSNQPQHF. The chain combines TRBV19 with TRBJ1-5; 8 positions agree with TRBD1. The V gene end was trimmed by 6 bases and the J gene end by 0 bases; junction bases not matched to a gene: 4. Germline lookup yields CDR1 LNHDA and CDR2 SQIVND (reference sequence). The CDR3 length is 15 residues. Filled out from reference TRBV19 and TRBJ1-5, the complete variable domain reads DGGITQSPKYLFRKEGQNVTLSCEQNLNHDAMYWYRQDPGQGLRLIYYSQIVNDFQKGDIAEGYSVSREKKESFPLTVTSAQKNPTAFYLCASRNDRGSNQPQHFGDGTRLSIL.

As regards this clone: This CDR3 is also generated by other DNA sequences in the sample. The gene calls are TRBV9 and TRBJ2-7, with D unclear. Deletions cut 0 bases from V and 1 base from J, with 5 bases between. The CDR3 loop spans 13 amino acids. Germline CDR1 SGDLS, CDR2 YYNGEE. CDR3 in amino acids: CASSVGASYEQYF. The DNA of the CDR3 is TGTGCCAGCAGCGTAGGGGCTTCCTACGAGCAGTACTTC.

The rearrangement uses TRBV18 and TRBJ2-3; 9 bases fit TRBD1. With V trimmed by 4 bases and J by 8 bases, 1 base remained unmatched. In germline, CDR1 is KGHSH, CDR2 LQKENI. This CDR3 contains 12 residues. CDR3 DNA sequence: TGTGCCAGCTCACGACAGGGGGTTACGCAGTATTTT. Amino acids: CASSRQGVTQYF.